The present TCR beta chain was sequenced within a study of Graves' ophthalmopathy and Graves' hyperthyroidism. Overall study results and limits: The study's model predicted ophthalmopathy progression at around 70% sensitivity and about 72% specificity. Most thyroid-expanded clonotypes exceeding 0.001 frequency were also found in blood.

RNA transcripts yielded amplified TCR beta CDR3 regions. HTBI primers were used in a first-round RT-PCR, which preceded a second-round multiplex PCR. MiXCR, run by TCRdb on the multiplex PCR reads, gives a single entry per CDR3 protein. The top ten clones hold 11% of a sample with around 1,000,000 distinct CDR3 sequences, less than 45% of them seen once. This clonotype was detected many times. The antigen is not known. Hyperthyroidism was new, under 2 months, in patients aged 18 to 65. Diagnostic conclusions were grounded in clinical symptoms, serum thyroxine, TRAb, thyroid ultrasound and orbital computed tomography. The sequence came from an adult man with Graves' hyperthyroidism. Sequenced sample: peripheral blood or thyroid tissue (not recorded which).

The CDR3, as DNA: TGCGCCAGCAGCATACAGACAGGGGGCAATGGCTACACCTTC. This translates into CASSIQTGGNGYTF. The rearrangement links TRBV5-1 to TRBJ1-2; 10 bases match TRBD1. V lost 4 bases and J lost 6; bases outside the gene matches: 6. Germline CDR1 is SGHRS and CDR2 is YFSETQ. The CDR3 has 14 amino acids.